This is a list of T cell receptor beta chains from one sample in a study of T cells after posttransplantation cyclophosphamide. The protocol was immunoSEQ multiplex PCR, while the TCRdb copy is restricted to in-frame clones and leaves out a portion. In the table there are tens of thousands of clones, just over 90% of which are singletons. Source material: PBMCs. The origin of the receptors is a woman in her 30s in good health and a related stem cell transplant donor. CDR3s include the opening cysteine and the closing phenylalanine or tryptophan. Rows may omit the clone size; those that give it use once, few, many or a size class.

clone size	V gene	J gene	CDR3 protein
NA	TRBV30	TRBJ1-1	CAWRGGGAVTEAFF
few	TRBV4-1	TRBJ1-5	CASSIQERGQPQHF
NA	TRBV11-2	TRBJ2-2	CASSFPTPTGELFF
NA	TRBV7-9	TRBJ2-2	CASSSLRPLNTGELFF
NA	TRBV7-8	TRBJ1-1	CASSVDRGFRAEAFF
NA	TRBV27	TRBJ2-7	CASRRIGGGRGEQYF
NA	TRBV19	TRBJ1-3	CASIAGHRSSGNTIYF
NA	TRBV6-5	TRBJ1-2	CASSYSLSGNYGYTF
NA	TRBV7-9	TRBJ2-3	CASSTRTSGGADTQYF
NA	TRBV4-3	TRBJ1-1	CASSQDREAENTEAFF
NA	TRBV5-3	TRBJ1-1	CARRARGNTEAFF
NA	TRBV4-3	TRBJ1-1	CASSQQDSGARGAFF
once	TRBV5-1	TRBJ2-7	CASSPLRGYEQYF
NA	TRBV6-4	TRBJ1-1	CASSETGFGNTEAFF
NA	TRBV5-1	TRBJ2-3	CASGTGQLSTDTQYF
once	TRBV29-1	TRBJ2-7	CSVASTAGGSLGYEQYF
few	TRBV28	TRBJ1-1	CASIPISGRVTEAFF
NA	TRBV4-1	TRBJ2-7	CASSQPGQTYEQYF
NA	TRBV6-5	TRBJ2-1	CASRGGPGSYNEQFF
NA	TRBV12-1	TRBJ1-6	CASSFLTGLLSSYNSPLHF
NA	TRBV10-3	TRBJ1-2	CAISDLTVPNYGYTF
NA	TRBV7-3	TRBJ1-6	CASSLGTYNSPLHF
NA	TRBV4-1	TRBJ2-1	CASSSSGVQFF
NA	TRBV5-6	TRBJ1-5	CASSGRGTGGFWSNQPQHF
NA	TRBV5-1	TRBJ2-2	CASSLTGFNTGELFF
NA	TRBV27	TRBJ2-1	CASREAGGPNEQFF
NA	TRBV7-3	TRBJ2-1	CASSPRLAHEQFF
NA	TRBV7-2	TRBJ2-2	CASSLVAVYTGELFF
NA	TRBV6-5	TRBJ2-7	CASRVTGGEQYF
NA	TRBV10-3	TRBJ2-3	CAISAGLSTDTQYF
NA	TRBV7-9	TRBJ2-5	CAAHLGGQETQYF
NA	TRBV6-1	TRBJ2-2	CASSGRLAGGTGELFF
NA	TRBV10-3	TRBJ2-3	CAISDRGASFTDTQYF
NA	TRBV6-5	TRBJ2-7	CASNGPRGEQYF
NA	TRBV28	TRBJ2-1	CASRSGQGLYNEQFF
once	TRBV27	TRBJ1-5	CASRRGQASNQPQHF
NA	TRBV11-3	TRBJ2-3	CASSSRGSGGTDTQYF
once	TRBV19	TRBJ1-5	CASSKEDSNQPQHF
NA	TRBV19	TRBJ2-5	CASQDRGGETQYF
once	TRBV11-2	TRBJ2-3	CASSQGAGTQYF
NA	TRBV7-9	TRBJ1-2	CASSPGTGGHRGYGYTF
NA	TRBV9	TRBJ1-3	CASSVSTGISGNTIYF
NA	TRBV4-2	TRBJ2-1	CASSPDDNEQFF
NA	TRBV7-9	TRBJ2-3	CASSLADRDPTDTQYF
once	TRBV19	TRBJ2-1	CASTELASSYNEQFF
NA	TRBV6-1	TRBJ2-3	CASSEKRGYIDTQYF
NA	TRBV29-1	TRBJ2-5	CSVEEEDETQYF
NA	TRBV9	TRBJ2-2	CASSVLAGGRTGELFF
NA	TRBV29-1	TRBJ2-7	CSVGGQRGIEQYF
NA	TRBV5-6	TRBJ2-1	CASSSAGGGTYNEQFF
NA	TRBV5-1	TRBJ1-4	CASSSGRTNEKLFF
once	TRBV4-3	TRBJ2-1	CASSQTTSGEYNEQFF
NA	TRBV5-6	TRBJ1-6	CASSLAEELHF
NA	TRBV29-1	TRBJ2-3	CSVVSTDTQYF